Presented here are 16 T cell receptor beta chains from one specimen sequenced in a study of CD8 T cells in Susac syndrome. RNA was extracted with the RNeasy kit, and a quantity of 0.5 to 1 ug was reverse transcribed using random hexamers. Via MiXCR, TCRdb re-called the immunoSEQ multiplex PCR reads, giving one row per CDR3 protein. The repertoire includes 200,000 or so distinct CDR3 sequences, 90% to 95% of them detected once, and under 0.095% sits in the top ten. Input material: CD4+ T cells from PBMCs. The receptors stem from a human donor with multiple sclerosis.

The chain joins TRBV9 to TRBJ2-5, with 7 bases aligning to TRBD1. With 3 bases clipped from V and 5 bases from J, the junction kept 7 bases outside the gene matches. CDR3 size: 14 residues. Germline CDR1 and CDR2: SGDLS and YYNGEE. This CDR3 is CASSETGLRETQYF. CDR3 DNA: TGTGCCAGCAGCGAGACAGGGCTTCGGGAGACCCAGTACTTC.

This rearrangement joins TRBV27 to TRBJ2-1; D is undetermined. Germline V gives CDR1 MNHEY, CDR2 SMNVEV (reference sequence). This CDR3 spans 11 amino acids. Trimming shortened V by 0 bases and J by 8 bases, and 2 bases separated the two germline ends. The CDR3 region is CASSLSHEQFF. The CDR3 DNA reads as TGTGCCAGCAGTTTATCGCATGAGCAGTTCTTC.

The chain has TRBV14 and TRBJ2-7; D not certain. Trimming took 1 base from V and 3 from J, leaving 7 bases between them. Germline V gene data show CDR1 as SGHDN and CDR2 as FVKESK. The CDR3 has 13 residues. The CDR3 reads CASSQGPNYEQYF. The CDR3 nucleotides read TGTGCCAGCAGCCAAGGACCGAACTACGAGCAGTACTTC.

This rearrangement joins TRBV30 to TRBJ1-1; no reliable D call. Trimming stripped 2 bases from V and 6 bases from J, with 10 bases between. Germline V gene data show CDR1 as GTSNPN and CDR2 as SVGIG (reference sequence). The CDR3 covers 12 residues. CDR3 nucleotide sequence: TGTGCCTGGAGTAGCTACGTCCCTGAAGCTTTCTTT. Protein sequence: CAWSSYVPEAFF.

This chain connects TRBV29-1 to TRBJ1-1; D may be TRBD1 (5 bases). The CDR3 is made up of 13 amino acids. Trimming cost V 6 bases and J 1 base, with 12 bases left between them. The germline V gene encodes CDR1 SQVTM and CDR2 ANQGSEA. CDR3 coding DNA: TGCAGCGTAAACCTTGGGACGAACACTGAAGCTTTCTTT. It translates to CSVNLGTNTEAFF.

V gene TRBV29-1 combines with J gene TRBJ1-2; D unclear. With 4 bases removed from V and 5 bases from J, the gap between germline ends came to 14 bases. CDR3 size: 13 residues. Germline V gene lookup returns CDR1 SQVTM and CDR2 ANQGSEA. The CDR3 loop reads CSVVRGLFYGYTF. CDR3 nucleotides: TGCAGCGTTGTTCGTGGACTTTTTTATGGCTACACCTTC.

This clonotype was detected once. The CDR3 sequence: CASSSQRGPYNEQFF. The CDR3 bases are TGTGCCAGCAGCTCCCAGCGGGGGCCCTACAATGAGCAGTTCTTC. This chain connects TRBV9 to TRBJ2-1; TRBD2 aligns across 8 bases. V shed 4 bases, J shed 2 bases, and the junction held 5 bases outside the gene matches. This CDR3 is 15 amino acids long. CDR1 and CDR2 from the germline V gene are SGDLS and YYNGEE.

The chain combines TRBV29-1 with TRBJ1-1, with 9 bases lining up with TRBD1. This CDR3 is 13 amino acids long. CDR1 and CDR2 from the germline V gene are SQVTM and ANQGSEA. The trim removed 6 bases at V and 8 bases at J, leaving 10 bases unmatched. The CDR3 DNA follows: TGCAGCGTCCGGGACAGGGTCCATCCCGAAGCTTTCTTT. Encoded protein: CSVRDRVHPEAFF.

The chain combines TRBV20-1 with TRBJ1-1, with no clear D. Germline assignment: CDR1 DFQATT and CDR2 SNEGSKA (reference sequence). V was trimmed by 4 bases and J by 0 bases, leaving 3 bases between them. The CDR3 loop spans 11 amino acids. CDR3 in DNA: TGCAGTGCTAAGATGAACACTGAAGCTTTCTTT. Translating gives CSAKMNTEAFF.

The chain combines TRBV29-1 with TRBJ2-3; 8 bases map to TRBD2. The CDR3 runs 13 residues. The V gene's germline CDR1 is SQVTM and CDR2 ANQGSEA. Trimming took 7 bases from V and 3 from J; bases not matched to a gene: 6. The CDR3 loop is CSAQPSGTDTQYF. In DNA form, the CDR3 reads TGCAGCGCCCAGCCTAGCGGGACAGATACGCAGTATTTT.

The J gene is TRBJ1-2, the V gene TRBV5-1; perhaps TRBD1 as D (6 bases). CDR1 is SGHRS, CDR2 YFSETQ, per germline. V dropped 4 bases and J dropped 5 bases, with 18 bases sitting between them. The CDR3 runs 15 residues. The CDR3: CASSPTGQQFYGYTF. The CDR3 DNA follows: TGCGCCAGCAGCCCTACCGGACAGCAATTTTATGGCTACACCTTC.

V and J are TRBV18 and TRBJ2-7; 8 nucleotides agree with TRBD1. CDR3 length equals 13 residues. Germline-derived CDR1 and CDR2 are KGHSH and LQKENI. J gave up 5 bases and V 5 bases, and 5 bases lay outside the gene matches. The CDR3 loop is CASSAKTGDEQYF. The CDR3, as DNA: TGTGCCAGCTCAGCTAAGACAGGGGACGAGCAGTACTTC.

The J gene is TRBJ2-1, the V gene TRBV20-1, with 8 bases lining up with TRBD2. The CDR3 consists of 11 residues. Germline V gives CDR1 DFQATT, CDR2 SNEGSKA (reference sequence). With V trimmed by 4 bases and J by 14 bases, 7 bases remained unmatched. The CDR3 DNA reads TGCAGTGCTAACGGGAGGGCCTCTAAGTTCTTC. It codes for CSANGRASKFF.

The chain employs TRBV10-3 and TRBJ2-5, with D perhaps matching TRBD1 (6 bases). Looked up from germline, CDR1 is ENHRY and CDR2 is SYGVKD. Trimming removed 6 bases from V and 1 base from J, with 6 bases in between. This CDR3 is 12 amino acids long. The CDR3 sequence: CAIRDSQETQYF. Written as DNA, the CDR3 is TGTGCCATCAGGGACAGCCAAGAGACCCAGTACTTC.

This clonotype has a single count. The V call is TRBV11-2, the J call TRBJ2-5; D gene uncertain. The CDR3 has 14 residues. Trimming removed 1 base from V and 1 base from J, with 7 bases in between. The germline CDR1 and CDR2 sequences are SGHAT and FQNNGV. DNA for the CDR3: TGTGCCAGCAGCTTAGTGCTGGGCCAAGAGACCCAGTACTTC. It yields the protein CASSLVLGQETQYF.

This clonotype was seen a single time. V usage is TRBV3-1 and J usage is TRBJ2-5; the D is unclear. This CDR3 has 15 amino acids. V dropped 4 bases and J dropped 1 base, with 13 bases sitting between them. Germline V lookup: CDR1 LGHDT, CDR2 YNNKEL (reference sequence). This CDR3 reads CASSPGPTAQETQYF. The CDR3 DNA is TGTGCCAGCAGCCCCGGCCCCACGGCCCAAGAGACCCAGTACTTC.